This is a list of T cell receptor beta chains from one sample in a study of cytomegalovirus exposure and HLA in healthy donors. Some clones are missing from TCRdb's copy, which holds only in-frame ones; the method was immunoSEQ multiplex PCR. The sample has 87,000 or so clones, and its top ten clones hold 15% to 19%. Sequencing used PBMCs. Receptor source: a man in his fifties in good health and CMV-seropositive. CDR3s include the opening cysteine and the closing phenylalanine or tryptophan. The D gene is left open where the match is weak.

D gene	V gene	J gene	CDR3 DNA	CDR3 protein
.	TRBV28	TRBJ1-2	TGTGCCAGCAGTGGGGCAGACGAGAATAACTATGGCTACACCTTC	CASSGADENNYGYTF
TRBD2	TRBV7-3	TRBJ2-7	TGTGCCAGCAGCTTAATCGGGACTAGCGGCTACGAGCAGTACTTC	CASSLIGTSGYEQYF
TRBD1	TRBV5-1	TRBJ1-1	TGCGCCAGCAGCGAGGGACAGGGGGCGACTGAAGCTTTCTTT	CASSEGQGATEAFF
TRBD2	TRBV7-9	TRBJ2-3	TGTGCCTACGAAACTAGCGGCCACACAGATACGCAGTATTTT	CAYETSGHTDTQYF
TRBD2	TRBV4-3	TRBJ2-3	TGCGCCAGCAGCGAAGGTCTGGCGGGAGAAGCAGATACGCAGTATTTT	CASSEGLAGEADTQYF
.	TRBV30	TRBJ2-2	TGTGCCTGGAGTGGCCCCGGTACCGGGGAGCTGTTTTTT	CAWSGPGTGELFF
.	TRBV20-1	TRBJ1-1	TGCAGTGCTAGACAGGGGACTGAAGCTTTCTTT	CSARQGTEAFF
TRBD1	TRBV16	TRBJ1-1	TGTGCCAGCAGTCGGCAGGGGGACACTGAAGCTTTCTTT	CASSRQGDTEAFF
.	TRBV13	TRBJ2-7	TGTGCCAGCAGCTTATCTAAGCGCATGGAGCAGTACTTC	CASSLSKRMEQYF
.	TRBV7-2	TRBJ1-2	TGTGCCAGCAGCCCTAGGGGCCCAACAGGGAATGGCTACACCTTC	CASSPRGPTGNGYTF
.	TRBV7-7	TRBJ2-2	TGTGCTAGCAGCTTAATCAGCGGGGAGCTGTTTTTT	CASSLISGELFF
TRBD2	TRBV4-2	TRBJ2-7	TGTGCCAGCAGCCAAGACGGACTAGCGGGAGCCGAGCAGTACTTC	CASSQDGLAGAEQYF
TRBD2	TRBV18	TRBJ2-3	TGTGCCAGCTCACCACTTACACCGGGAGGAGATACGCAGTATTTT	CASSPLTPGGDTQYF
TRBD2	TRBV29-1	TRBJ2-7	TGCAGCGTTAAGGCTAGCGGGACGTACGAGCAGTACTTC	CSVKASGTYEQYF
TRBD1	TRBV7-8	TRBJ2-3	TGTGCCAGCAGCTTTCTTCAGGGGGCGGGTACGCAGTATTTT	CASSFLQGAGTQYF
TRBD2	TRBV5-4	TRBJ2-2	TGTGCCAGCAGCCCTCCCCGTCTAGCGGAGAACACCGGGGAGCTGTTTTTT	CASSPPRLAENTGELFF
TRBD1	TRBV18	TRBJ1-5	TGTGCCAGCTCACCAGCGGGACAGGGGAATCAGCCCCAGCATTTT	CASSPAGQGNQPQHF
.	TRBV5-1	TRBJ1-1	TGCGCCAGCAGCTTGGCGGGGAGGACTGAAGCTTTCTTT	CASSLAGRTEAFF
.	TRBV6-6	TRBJ1-1	TGTGCCAGCAGTTTTGGGGAGCCTGAAGCTTTCTTT	CASSFGEPEAFF
.	TRBV20-1	TRBJ1-2	TGCAGTGCCGTACTAGGCTATGGCTACACCTTC	CSAVLGYGYTF
.	TRBV6-5	TRBJ1-2	TGTGCCAGCAGTTACTCTCGGGACACACATGGTCACACCTTC	CASSYSRDTHGHTF
.	TRBV11-2	TRBJ1-3	TGTGCCAGCAGCTTAAGGCAGGGGCCATGGGGAAACACCATATATTTT	CASSLRQGPWGNTIYF
.	TRBV19	TRBJ1-5	TGTGCCAGTAGTGCGCGACAGGGCAATCAGCCCCAGCATTTT	CASSARQGNQPQHF
.	TRBV6-1	TRBJ1-2	TGTGCCAGCAGTACCGACAGAACTTACTATGGCTACACCTTC	CASSTDRTYYGYTF
.	TRBV19	TRBJ1-5	TGTGCCAGTAGGGGGCAGCTCAATCAGCCCCAGCATTTT	CASRGQLNQPQHF
.	TRBV6-1	TRBJ1-5	TGTGCCAGCAGTGGAGACAGTGTTCTGCATCAGCCCCAGCATTTT	CASSGDSVLHQPQHF
TRBD2	TRBV11-2	TRBJ2-1	TGTGCCAGCAGCTTTACTAGCGGGAGTCCCTTTGAGCAGTTCTTC	CASSFTSGSPFEQFF
.	TRBV5-6	TRBJ1-5	TGTGCCAGCAGCTCCGGGGGGTATCAGCCCCAGCATTTT	CASSSGGYQPQHF
.	TRBV6-5	TRBJ1-2	TGTGCCAGCAGCCCCCTGGGCCATGGCTACACCTTC	CASSPLGHGYTF
TRBD2	TRBV7-7	TRBJ2-1	TGTGCTAGCAGCTTCACTAGCGGGAGTTTCAGTGAGCAGTTCTTC	CASSFTSGSFSEQFF
TRBD2	TRBV7-6	TRBJ2-7	TGTGCCAGCAGCTTAGCACTAGCGGGAGGACAAAACCACGAGCAGTACTTC	CASSLALAGGQNHEQYF
TRBD1	TRBV13	TRBJ1-2	TGTGCCAGCAGCCTCGGACAGGGCGGTTTTGACTATGGCTACACCTTC	CASSLGQGGFDYGYTF
.	TRBV11-3	TRBJ2-7	TGTGCCAGCAGCTCCAGATACGAGCAGTACTTC	CASSSRYEQYF
TRBD2	TRBV15	TRBJ2-1	TGTGCCACCAGCAGGAGGACTAGCGGGGGTAATGAGCAGTTCTTC	CATSRRTSGGNEQFF